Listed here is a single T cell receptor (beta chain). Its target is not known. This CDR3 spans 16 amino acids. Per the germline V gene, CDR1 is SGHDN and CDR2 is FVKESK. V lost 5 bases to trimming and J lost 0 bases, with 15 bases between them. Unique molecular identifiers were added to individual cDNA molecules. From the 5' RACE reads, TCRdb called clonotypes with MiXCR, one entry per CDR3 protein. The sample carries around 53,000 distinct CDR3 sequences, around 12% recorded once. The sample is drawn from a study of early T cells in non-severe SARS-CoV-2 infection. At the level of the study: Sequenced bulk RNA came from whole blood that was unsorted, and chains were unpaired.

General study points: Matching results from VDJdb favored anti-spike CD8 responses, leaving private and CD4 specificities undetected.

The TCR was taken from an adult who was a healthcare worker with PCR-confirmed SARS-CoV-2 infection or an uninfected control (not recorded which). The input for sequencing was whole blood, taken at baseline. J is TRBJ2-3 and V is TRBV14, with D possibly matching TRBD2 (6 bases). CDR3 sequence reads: CASSGPGLISTDTQYF. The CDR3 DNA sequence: TGTGCCAGCAGCGGACCGGGACTGATAAGCACAGATACGCAGTATTTT.